This entry lists 4 T cell receptor beta chains sequenced from one sample in a study of cytomegalovirus exposure and HLA in healthy donors. The PCR contained 60 Vbeta and 13 Jbeta primers. Generated by immunoSEQ multiplex PCR, the TCRdb table keeps only in-frame clones and is missing some. The data show around 190,000 clones, around 80% seen once. The sample consisted of PBMCs. The receptors were sampled from a man aged 18 to 35 in good health and CMV-seronegative.

The chain uses TRBV6-5 and TRBJ1-6; D is ambiguous. Trimming pared 1 base from V and 0 bases from J, leaving 7 bases between. CDR1 is MNHEY, CDR2 SVGAGI, per germline. The CDR3 has 16 residues. The CDR3 reads CASSYWQDSYNSPLHF. The CDR3 DNA sequence: TGTGCCAGCAGTTACTGGCAGGACTCCTATAATTCACCCCTCCACTTT.

This clone showed up just once. The rearrangement joins TRBV7-9 to TRBJ2-4; weak D call: TRBD2 (5 bases). The CDR3 has 17 residues. Trimming removed 1 base at V and 3 bases at J, with 16 bases between. Germline lookup yields CDR1 SEHNR and CDR2 FQNEAQ (reference sequence). CDR3 region: CASSLGARAVGKNIQYF. The CDR3 region has the DNA TGTGCCAGCAGCTTAGGGGCGCGAGCGGTGGGCAAAAACATTCAGTACTTC.

The chain combines TRBV4-3 with TRBJ2-7; maybe TRBD1 (6 bases). Trimming shortened V by 3 bases and J by 3 bases, and 12 bases separated the two germline ends. Per the germline V gene, CDR1 is LGHNA and CDR2 is YSLEER. The CDR3 extends over 14 amino acids. The CDR3 bases are TGCGCCAGCAGCCATGCGACAGGTAGCTACGAGCAGTACTTC. This gives the protein CASSHATGSYEQYF.

The chain combines TRBV6-5 with TRBJ1-6; D remains unclear. Trimming took 3 bases from V and 7 from J, leaving 4 bases between them. The V gene's germline CDR1 is MNHEY and CDR2 SVGAGI. The CDR3 contains 12 residues. CDR3 sequence: CASSYSNSPLHF. CDR3 DNA: TGTGCCAGCAGTTATTCGAATTCACCCCTCCACTTT.